The 9 T cell receptor beta chains below were found in one sample sequenced in a study of CD8+ T cells in alopecia areata. Noted treatment: oral pan-JAK inhibitor, 5-10 mg twice daily. RNA extraction was followed by reverse transcription into cDNA, which acted as the sequencing template. Only in-frame clones appear in the TCRdb table, and some are missing; sequencing was by immunoSEQ multiplex PCR. The data contain 150,000 to 250,000 clones, 45% to 75% of them singletons. The sample in question was CD4+ T cells sorted from blood, obtained at week 4, from a patient treated with tofacitinib. Receptors originate from a human donor with alopecia areata.

This clone was seen only a few times. The chain carries TRBV29-1 and TRBJ2-3; D is undetermined. The CDR3 length is 12 residues. CDR1 is SQVTM, CDR2 ANQGSEA, per germline. V dropped 8 bases and J dropped 2 bases, with 11 bases sitting between them. This CDR3 reads CSPRELTDTQYF. The CDR3 nucleotides are TGCAGCCCTCGAGAACTCACAGATACGCAGTATTTT.

This clone was found a few times. The V gene is TRBV14, the J gene TRBJ2-1; TRBD1 aligns across 9 bases. The CDR3 totals 15 residues. CDR1 SGHDN and CDR2 FVKESK come from the germline V gene. Germline trimming cut 4 bases from V and 8 bases from J; bases unmatched to any gene: 9. CDR3 DNA sequence: TGTGCCAGCAGCCCTCCCGGGACAGGGATGTATGAGCAGTTCTTC. The encoded protein is CASSPPGTGMYEQFF.

The genes are TRBV7-9 and TRBJ1-1; D possibly corresponds to TRBD1 (6 bases). CDR1 and CDR2 from the germline V gene are SEHNR and FQNEAQ (reference sequence). Trimming left V 1 base short and J 4 bases short, with 7 bases between. The CDR3 length is 13 residues. DNA for the CDR3: TGTGCCAGCAGCTTAGGGGGGCTCACTGAAGCTTTCTTT. Its translation: CASSLGGLTEAFF.

CDR3 residues: CASSGQGSKDEAFF. In DNA, the CDR3 is TGTGCCAGCAGTGGACAGGGCAGTAAGGATGAAGCTTTCTTT. This rearrangement joins TRBV25-1 to TRBJ1-1; 7 bases match TRBD1. V was pared by 4 bases and J by 7 bases, with 9 bases of the junction left unmatched. The V gene's germline CDR1 is MGHDK and CDR2 SYGVNS. CDR3 size: 14 residues.

This clone has a handful of counts. The V and J genes are TRBV20-1 and TRBJ2-7; the D is unclear. Per the germline V gene, CDR1 is DFQATT and CDR2 is SNEGSKA (reference sequence). CDR3 length: 11 residues. V gave up 5 bases and J gave up 3 bases, with 8 bases separating them. CDR3 protein: CSALLVYEQYF. The CDR3 nucleotides read TGCAGTGCTCTTCTAGTCTACGAGCAGTACTTC.

The gene calls are TRBV30 and TRBJ1-2; 7 bases match TRBD1. The CDR3 length is 14 residues. The ends lost 2 bases at V and 4 bases at J; junction bases unmatched: 7. CDR1 is GTSNPN, CDR2 SVGIG, per germline (reference sequence). The DNA for the CDR3 is TGTGCCTGGAGTAGAGGGGGCGATGTCTATGGCTACACCTTC. It specifies CAWSRGGDVYGYTF.

The chain is built from TRBV11-2 and TRBJ2-5, with 8 positions matching TRBD2. CDR1 is SGHAT and CDR2 is FQNNGV in the germline V gene. After removal of 3 bases from V and 1 base from J, the junction contained 7 bases not matched to a gene. The CDR3 sequence is 16 residues long. The CDR3 reads CASSFNRGGSQETQYF. The CDR3 nucleotides are TGTGCCAGCAGCTTTAACCGCGGGGGGTCCCAAGAGACCCAGTACTTC.

CDR3 sequence reads: CASSERAGANVLTF. CDR3 nucleotides: TGTGCCAGCAGTGAACGGGCTGGGGCCAACGTCCTGACTTTC. This chain joins TRBV2 and TRBJ2-6; D ambiguous. The CDR3 loop spans 14 amino acids. Trimming took 2 bases from V and 2 from J, leaving 4 bases between them. Germline CDR1 and CDR2: SNHLY and FYNNEI.

The chain uses TRBV29-1 and TRBJ2-3; 7 bases are shared with TRBD1. With V trimmed by 6 bases and J by 6 bases, 6 bases remained unmatched. The germline V gene encodes CDR1 SQVTM and CDR2 ANQGSEA. This CDR3 region has 12 residues. The CDR3 protein is CSVTHRGDTQYF. The CDR3 DNA reads as TGCAGCGTCACACACAGGGGTGATACGCAGTATTTT.